What follows are 10 T cell receptor beta chains derived from one specimen sequenced in a study of T-cell memory formation after mild COVID-19. Using its own MiXCR run on the 5' RACE reads, TCRdb lists one record per CDR3 protein. The sample has fewer than 350,000 distinct CDR3 sequences, approximately 18% seen once. Sequenced sample: PBMCs or a T cell subset sorted from them (not recorded which). The receptors were gathered from a man aged 18 to 29 who had mild COVID-19 (a few samples of this study predate the infection). Cell type and time point are not known.

This clonotype has more than one count but fewer than ten. V and J are TRBV7-8 and TRBJ2-5, with D possibly being TRBD2 (6 bases). Germline lookup yields CDR1 SGHVS and CDR2 FQNEAQ. Trimming stripped 1 base from V and 7 bases from J, with 22 bases between. This CDR3 spans 17 amino acids. The CDR3 loop is CASSLDLLARGEGTQYF. For the CDR3, the DNA is TGTGCCAGCAGCTTAGATCTACTAGCCCGCGGCGAAGGGACCCAGTACTTC. Complete variable domain (other parts from reference TRBV7-8 and TRBJ2-5): GAGVSQSPRYKVAKRGQDVALRCDPISGHVSLFWYQQALGQGPEFLTYFQNEAQLDKSGLPSDRFFAERPEGSVSTLKIQRTQQEDSAVYLCASSLDLLARGEGTQYFGPGTRLLVL.

V and J are TRBV20-1 and TRBJ2-4; 8 nucleotides agree with TRBD1. The CDR3 spans 12 residues. V dropped 5 bases and J dropped 8; count of bases not matched to a gene: 5. Per germline, CDR1 DFQATT and CDR2 SNEGSKA (reference sequence). The CDR3 spells CSAGQGTDIQYF. In DNA, the CDR3 is TGCAGTGCTGGACAGGGAACGGACATTCAGTACTTC.

The V call is TRBV6-1, the J call TRBJ2-7; 7 bases are a match to TRBD2. The germline CDR1 and CDR2 sequences are MNHNS and SASEGT. The CDR3 is made up of 11 amino acids. With 11 bases clipped from V and 2 bases from J, the junction kept 3 bases outside the gene matches. The CDR3 nucleotides read TGTGCCGGGGGGGTGCCCTACGAGCAGTACTTC. It specifies CAGGVPYEQYF.

This clonotype has just a few counts. CDR3 protein: CASSYRGGDQPQHF. The CDR3 coding sequence is TGTGCCAGCAGCTACAGGGGAGGGGATCAGCCCCAGCATTTT. The chain has TRBV7-2 and TRBJ1-5; 7 positions match TRBD1. This CDR3 is 14 amino acids long. Germline values: CDR1 SGHTA, CDR2 FQGNSA. J gave up 5 bases and V 4 bases, and 5 bases lay outside the gene matches.

V and J are TRBV15 and TRBJ2-7; TRBD1 matches at 9 bases. V gave up 4 bases and J gave up 0 bases; unmatched junction bases: 4. The CDR3 length is 15 residues. CDR1 and CDR2 from the germline V gene are LNHNV and YYDKDF (reference sequence). The CDR3 bases are TGTGCCACCAGCATAGGACAGGGGAGCTCCTACGAGCAGTACGTC. This gives the protein CATSIGQGSSYEQYV.

There are a few counts of this clonotype. The CDR3 DNA sequence: TGTGCCAGCAGTCAAAGACTCGTCGAGCAGTACGTC. It translates to CASSQRLVEQYV. The chain employs TRBV6-5 and TRBJ2-7; the D is unclear. Germline values: CDR1 MNHEY, CDR2 SVGAGI. Trimming pared 5 bases from V and 6 bases from J, leaving 11 bases between. This CDR3 comprises 12 residues.

There are a few counts of this clonotype. This chain uses TRBV4-1 with TRBJ2-7; possible D gene TRBD1, 6 bases. The CDR3 covers 13 residues. From germline, CDR1 is MGHRA and CDR2 YSYEKL. V lost 5 bases, J lost 3 bases, and 11 bases lay in between. The CDR3: CASSTLQGYEQYV. The CDR3 bases are TGCGCCAGCAGCACCTTACAGGGCTACGAGCAGTACGTC.

This clonotype was observed at least ten times. This sequence joins TRBV3-1 and TRBJ2-7; D not resolved. This CDR3 comprises 12 residues. In germline, CDR1 is LGHDT, CDR2 YNNKEL (reference sequence). With 1 base removed from V and 6 bases from J, the gap between germline ends came to 7 bases. The CDR3 here is CASSQATGEQYF. The CDR3 nucleotides read TGTGCCAGCAGCCAAGCCACCGGCGAGCAGTACTTC.

This clonotype has ten or more counts. The chain recombines TRBV5-1 with TRBJ1-2; no clear D gene. The CDR3 is 13 residues long. Germline CDR1 SGHRS, CDR2 YFSETQ. Between the trimmed V and J ends, which lost 4 bases and 5 bases, there was a span of 12 bases. The CDR3 is CASSNVPLYGYTF. In DNA form, the CDR3 reads TGCGCCAGCAGCAACGTCCCGCTTTATGGCTACACCTTC.

This clonotype was seen just once. This chain connects TRBV6-2 or TRBV6-3 to TRBJ2-5; D ambiguous. Trimming cost V 6 bases and J 1 base, with 9 bases left between them. The CDR3 has 13 residues. Germline CDR1 and CDR2: MNHEY and SVGEGT. CDR3 in amino acids: CASRPEIQETQYF. The CDR3 DNA follows: TGTGCCAGCAGACCCGAGATCCAAGAGACCCAGTACTTC.